Listed here are 16 T cell receptor beta chains from one sample, sequenced in a study of blood T cell repertoires in COVID-19. Data came from immunoSEQ multiplex PCR; TCRdb stores just in-frame clones and leaves some out. The sample yields hundreds of thousands of clones, more than 75% seen once. Sequencing used PBMCs or T cells enriched from blood (not recorded which). The origin of the receptors is a man aged 60 to 69 who had recovered from COVID-19.

V usage is TRBV7-9 and J usage is TRBJ2-5; 9 bases map to TRBD1. The CDR3 has 16 amino acids. After removal of 5 bases from V and 0 bases from J, the junction contained 7 bases not matched to a gene. Germline V CDR1 and CDR2: SEHNR, FQNEAQ (reference sequence). The CDR3 nucleotides read TGTGCCAGCAGCCCCTGGGGACAGGGATACCAAGAGACCCAGTACTTC. It codes for CASSPWGQGYQETQYF.

The genes are TRBV5-1 and TRBJ2-7; 7 nucleotides align to TRBD1. The CDR3 consists of 17 residues. Germline V gene data show CDR1 as SGHRS and CDR2 as YFSETQ. Losses at the gene ends were 0 bases for V and 6 bases for J; bases not matched to a gene: 15. The CDR3 protein is CASSLADGTAQGSEQYF. Here the CDR3 DNA reads TGCGCCAGCAGCTTGGCCGATGGGACAGCCCAGGGGTCCGAGCAGTACTTC.

This rearrangement joins TRBV27 to TRBJ2-7; 10 bases line up with TRBD2. Looked up from germline, CDR1 is MNHEY and CDR2 is SMNVEV (reference sequence). The CDR3 loop spans 15 amino acids. J was trimmed by 5 bases and V by 5 bases; bases with no gene match: 9. CDR3 in DNA: TGTGCCAGCAGTACGACTGGGACTAGCGCCCACGAGCAGTACTTC. It translates to CASSTTGTSAHEQYF.

The chain employs TRBV3-1 (or the pseudogene TRBV3-2) and TRBJ1-4, with TRBD1 identical over 10 bases. Per germline, CDR1 LGHDT and CDR2 YNNKEL (reference sequence). Germline trimming cut 4 bases from V and 7 bases from J; bases unmatched to any gene: 6. This CDR3 has 15 amino acids. This CDR3 is CASSLRTGGVEKLFF. For the CDR3, the DNA is TGTGCCAGCAGCCTTCGGACAGGGGGTGTTGAAAAACTGTTTTTT.

Of note for this clone: Other DNA sequences within the sample encode an identical CDR3. V and J are TRBV19 and TRBJ1-5; 7 nucleotides agree with TRBD1. The germline CDR1 and CDR2 sequences are LNHDA and SQIVND (reference sequence). Trimming took 5 bases from V and 2 from J; bases not matched to a gene: 6. The CDR3 contains 15 residues. The CDR3 DNA is TGTGCCAGTAGTCGTGACAGGGCGGGCAATCAGCCCCAGCATTTT. This sequence encodes CASSRDRAGNQPQHF. The variable domain in full, with the rest retrieved from reference TRBV19 and TRBJ1-5, is DGGITQSPKYLFRKEGQNVTLSCEQNLNHDAMYWYRQDPGQGLRLIYYSQIVNDFQKGDIAEGYSVSREKKESFPLTVTSAQKNPTAFYLCASSRDRAGNQPQHFGDGTRLSIL.

This chain links TRBV10-3 with TRBJ1-1; 8 nucleotides agree with TRBD1. CDR3 length: 14 amino acids. With 2 bases clipped from V and 4 bases from J, the junction kept 3 bases outside the gene matches. Germline V lookup: CDR1 ENHRY, CDR2 SYGVKD. The CDR3 spells CAISERTGRTEAFF. The CDR3 bases are TGTGCCATCAGTGAGAGGACAGGGCGCACTGAAGCTTTCTTT.

V gene TRBV24-1 combines with J gene TRBJ2-1, with 10 bases aligning to TRBD2. V was pared by 3 bases and J by 2 bases, with 3 bases of the junction left unmatched. Germline CDR1 KGHDR, CDR2 SFDVKD. CDR3 length: 16 residues. This CDR3 is CATSDRTSGTYNEQFF. The DNA of the CDR3 is TGTGCCACCAGTGATCGGACTAGCGGAACCTACAATGAGCAGTTCTTC.

This clone has a single count. Distinct nucleotide sequences in the sample also encode this CDR3. The V and J genes are TRBV29-1 and TRBJ2-5; possibly TRBD2 for D (6 bases). CDR1 SQVTM and CDR2 ANQGSEA come from the germline V gene. Trimming stripped 4 bases from V and 0 bases from J, with 9 bases between. This CDR3 spans 13 amino acids. The CDR3 loop is CSVAGAYQETQYF. The CDR3 bases are TGCAGCGTTGCGGGAGCGTACCAAGAGACCCAGTACTTC.

The chain is built from TRBV6-5 and TRBJ2-7; 11 nucleotides agree with TRBD1. This CDR3 comprises 16 residues. The V segment lost 2 bases and the J segment 3 bases; nucleotides outside the gene matches: 6. CDR1 MNHEY and CDR2 SVGAGI come from the germline V gene. CDR3 nucleotides: TGTGCCAGCAGTTACGGCGCTGGGACAGGGGGCTACGAGCAGTACTTC. Its protein is CASSYGAGTGGYEQYF.

The chain uses TRBV24-1 and TRBJ2-3, with TRBD2 matching over 7 bases. The CDR3 length is 19 residues. The germline CDR1 and CDR2 sequences are KGHDR and SFDVKD. The trim removed 2 bases at V and 6 bases at J, leaving 19 bases unmatched. CDR3 sequence: CATSDSPRRTSRESDTQYF. The CDR3 DNA reads as TGTGCCACCAGTGATTCGCCCCGGCGGACTAGTCGGGAGAGCGATACGCAGTATTTT.

The chain has TRBV21-1 and TRBJ1-5; the D call TRBD1 from the table was never checked on the DNA. TRBV21-1 is a pseudogene segment. The CDR3 covers 16 residues. The CDR3 sequence: CASSTRRQGAVQPQHF. Here the CDR3 DNA reads TGTGCCAGCAGCACCAGGAGGCAGGGGGCCGTGCAGCCCCAGCATTTT.

The chain uses TRBV7-3 and TRBJ1-6; D gene unclear. Germline loops: CDR1 SGHTA, CDR2 FQGTGA. V gave up 2 bases and J gave up 2 bases, with 7 bases separating them. The CDR3 extends over 15 amino acids. This CDR3 is CASSLGGPYNSPLHF. CDR3 DNA: TGTGCCAGCAGCTTAGGAGGGCCCTATAATTCACCCCTCCACTTT.

This sequence joins TRBV6-5 and TRBJ1-1; 7 nucleotides match TRBD1. This CDR3 has 14 amino acids. CDR1 MNHEY and CDR2 SVGAGI come from the germline V gene. Trimming removed 7 bases from V and 3 bases from J; junction bases left unmatched: 8. The CDR3 here is CASNLRQGDTEAFF. CDR3 nucleotide sequence: TGTGCCAGCAATCTGAGACAGGGAGACACTGAAGCTTTCTTT.

About this clone itself: Its ends do not fully match the called genes, so a read error is possible. This rearrangement joins TRBV7-7 to TRBJ2-5, with 14 bases identical to TRBD2. The CDR3 length is 15 residues. The germline V gene has CDR1 SSHAT and CDR2 FNYEAQ (reference sequence). The CDR3: CASSLGLAGVETQYF. CDR3 DNA: TGTGCTAGCAGCCTGGGACTAGCGGGAGTGGAGACCCAGTACTTC.

This clone showed up just once. The gene calls are TRBV15 and TRBJ1-2; TRBD1 agrees at 9 bases. Germline CDR1 and CDR2: LNHNV and YYDKDF (reference sequence). Trimming cost V 2 bases and J 3 bases; bases outside gene matches: 7. The CDR3 contains 16 residues. The chain's CDR3 is CATSRSTGGAYYGYTF. CDR3 nucleotides: TGTGCCACCAGCAGATCCACAGGGGGCGCATACTATGGCTACACCTTC. Looking up the rest from reference TRBV15 and TRBJ1-2 gives the full variable domain: DAMVIQNPRYQVTQFGKPVTLSCSQTLNHNVMYWYQQKSSQAPKLLFHYYDKDFNNEADTPDNFQSRRPNTSFCFLDIRSPGLGDTAMYLCATSRSTGGAYYGYTFGSGTRLTVV.

This clone has only one observation. V and J are TRBV10-3 and TRBJ2-7; D is possibly TRBD1 (5 bases). The V end was cut by 2 bases, the J end by 3 bases, with 11 bases between. Germline CDR1 ENHRY, CDR2 SYGVKD. The CDR3 has 14 residues. CDR3 DNA: TGTGCCATCAGTGAGGGCAGGGATAGCTACGAGCAGTACTTC. Its translation: CAISEGRDSYEQYF.